What follows are 32 T cell receptor beta chains derived from one specimen sequenced in a study of blood T cell repertoires in COVID-19. The data were produced by immunoSEQ multiplex PCR, yet TCRdb's version contains in-frame clones alone and is incomplete. Among 360,000 or so clones listed, nearly 90% were seen once. The sequencing input was PBMCs or T cells enriched from blood (not recorded which). All receptors come from a woman under 40 who had recovered from COVID-19.

The genes are TRBV27 and TRBJ1-2, with 10 bases that match TRBD1. The CDR3 totals 19 residues. J gave up 1 base and V 6 bases, and 17 bases lay outside the gene matches. Per the germline V gene, CDR1 is MNHEY and CDR2 is SMNVEV (reference sequence). CDR3 in DNA: TGTGCCAGCAGGGGAGACAGGGGGCGCGACCCTTCTTTTAACTATGGCTACACCTTC. Translation: CASRGDRGRDPSFNYGYTF.

As DNA, the CDR3 is TGCGCCAGCAGCCAAGATCGCACTGCGAACACTGAAGCTTTCTTT. Translating it yields CASSQDRTANTEAFF. The rearrangement uses TRBV4-3 and TRBJ1-1; D not resolved. The V gene's germline CDR1 is LGHNA and CDR2 YSLEER. V was pared by 0 bases and J by 1 base, with 9 bases between. The CDR3 is 15 amino acids.

The rearrangement uses TRBV27 and TRBJ1-2; a possible D gene is TRBD1 (5 bases). Germline loops: CDR1 MNHEY, CDR2 SMNVEV (reference sequence). The germline V and J ends were trimmed by 2 bases and 8 bases, with 15 bases remaining between them. This CDR3 is built from 14 residues. This chain's CDR3 is CASSLGGAGSGYTF. The CDR3 DNA reads as TGTGCCAGCAGTTTAGGAGGGGCCGGTTCGGGCTACACCTTC.

A few counts support this clone. The chain combines TRBV5-1 with TRBJ2-1, with TRBD1 identical over 7 bases. V was pared by 2 bases and J by 2 bases, with 13 bases of the junction left unmatched. This CDR3 has 18 amino acids. Germline loops: CDR1 SGHRS, CDR2 YFSETQ. The CDR3 spells CASSFYDRVRSTYNEQFF. The CDR3 nucleotides are TGCGCCAGCAGCTTCTACGACAGGGTAAGGAGTACCTACAATGAGCAGTTCTTC.

The rearrangement links TRBV13 to TRBJ2-1; 10 bases agree with TRBD2. Germline V gene sequence: CDR1 PRHDT, CDR2 FYEKMQ (reference sequence). Trimming removed 5 bases from V and 7 bases from J; junction bases left unmatched: 8. This CDR3 comprises 15 residues. CDR3 protein: CASSPTSGAGNEQFF. The CDR3 DNA is TGTGCCAGCAGCCCCACTAGCGGGGCTGGGAATGAGCAGTTCTTC.

The chain combines TRBV9 with TRBJ1-1; D is ambiguous. Between the trimmed V and J ends, which lost 4 bases and 3 bases, there was a span of 10 bases. Germline values: CDR1 SGDLS, CDR2 YYNGEE. This CDR3 comprises 13 residues. The CDR3 region has the DNA TGTGCCAGCAGCCCCCGTAGTGACACTGAAGCTTTCTTT. This gives the protein CASSPRSDTEAFF.

The chain recombines TRBV4-3 with TRBJ1-3; a possible D gene is TRBD1 (5 bases). Trimming pared 0 bases from V and 0 bases from J, leaving 12 bases between. In germline, CDR1 is LGHNA, CDR2 YSLEER. The CDR3 consists of 17 residues. CDR3 nucleotides: TGCGCCAGCAGCCAAGAAATGGGGCTAGGCTCTGGAAACACCATATATTTT. Its translation: CASSQEMGLGSGNTIYF.

CDR3 nucleotides: TGTGCCAGCAGCTTAGCGTCAGGTGAGCAGTTCTTC. Protein product: CASSLASGEQFF. The rearrangement uses TRBV11-2 and TRBJ2-1; no clear D gene. Deletions cut 1 base from V and 9 bases from J, with 7 bases between. The length of the CDR3 is 12 residues. Germline V gives CDR1 SGHAT, CDR2 FQNNGV.

Worth noting for this clone: Other nucleotide sequences in the sample specify the same CDR3. V usage is TRBV19 and J usage is TRBJ1-5; 7 positions match TRBD1. V gave up 4 bases and J gave up 2 bases; unmatched junction bases: 2. This CDR3 is 14 amino acids long. Germline-derived CDR1 and CDR2 are LNHDA and SQIVND (reference sequence). CDR3 sequence (DNA): TGTGCCAGTAGTACCACAGGGGGCAATCAGCCCCAGCATTTT. Its translation is CASSTTGGNQPQHF.

The chain employs TRBV14 and TRBJ1-4; possibly TRBD1 for D (6 bases). The CDR3 totals 13 residues. The ends were cut back, 3 bases at V and 10 bases at J, with 12 bases in the middle. The germline V gene encodes CDR1 SGHDN and CDR2 FVKESK. CDR3 DNA: TGTGCCAGCAGCCAGAACAGGGACGCAAAACTGTTTTTT. This encodes CASSQNRDAKLFF.

This chain connects TRBV27 to TRBJ1-5, with TRBD1 matching over 8 bases. Trimming cost V 5 bases and J 3 bases; bases outside gene matches: 9. CDR3 length: 16 residues. The germline CDR1 and CDR2 sequences are MNHEY and SMNVEV (reference sequence). In nucleotides, the CDR3 is TGTGCCAGCAGTGCCGTACAGGGGGGGCCCAATCAGCCCCAGCATTTT. Residues: CASSAVQGGPNQPQHF.

The V call is TRBV6-5, the J call TRBJ2-7; TRBD1 agrees at 7 bases. The CDR3 loop spans 15 amino acids. Per germline, CDR1 MNHEY and CDR2 SVGAGI. V was clipped by 6 bases and J by 2 bases; unmatched bases: 10. DNA for the CDR3: TGTGCCAGCAGCCCACAGGGGCCTTTCACCTACGAGCAGTACTTC. This encodes CASSPQGPFTYEQYF.

The V call is TRBV5-1, the J call TRBJ1-1; weak D call: TRBD1 (6 bases). Germline CDR1 reads SGHRS; CDR2 reads YFSETQ. V lost 5 bases to trimming and J lost 1 base, with 9 bases between them. This CDR3 is built from 13 residues. This CDR3 is CASRQGANTEAFF. As DNA, the CDR3 is TGCGCCAGCAGACAGGGCGCGAACACTGAAGCTTTCTTT. The full variable domain, completed using reference TRBV5-1 and TRBJ1-1, is KAGVTQTPRYLIKTRGQQVTLSCSPISGHRSVSWYQQTPGQGLQFLFEYFSETQRNKGNFPGRFSGRQFSNSRSEMNVSTLELGDSALYLCASRQGANTEAFFGQGTRLTVV.

The genes are TRBV19 and TRBJ1-5, with a tentative D call TRBD1 (5 bases). The V and J ends lost 6 bases and 7 bases respectively, with 13 bases between them. CDR1 and CDR2 from the germline V gene are LNHDA and SQIVND (reference sequence). The CDR3 runs 13 residues. DNA of the CDR3: TGTGCCAGTAGGCTCAGGGAAGGCCAGCCCCAGCATTTT. Amino acid sequence: CASRLREGQPQHF.

The V gene is TRBV19, the J gene TRBJ1-5, with a weak D call TRBD1 (5 bases). V lost 6 bases to trimming and J lost 6 bases, with 12 bases between them. Germline CDR1 LNHDA, CDR2 SQIVND (reference sequence). This CDR3 has 13 residues. This chain's CDR3 is CASSQGGGQPQHF. Here the CDR3 DNA reads TGTGCCAGTAGCCAGGGAGGAGGTCAGCCCCAGCATTTT.

The rearrangement uses TRBV7-3 and TRBJ2-1; 7 nucleotides match TRBD2. The CDR3 extends over 15 amino acids. The germline V gene encodes CDR1 SGHTA and CDR2 FQGTGA. V was pared by 0 bases and J by 8 bases, with 7 bases of the junction left unmatched. Here the CDR3 DNA reads TGTGCCAGCAGCTTAACGGGAGGGCCGGCCGATGAGCAGTTCTTC. This codes for CASSLTGGPADEQFF.

V usage is TRBV6-5 and J usage is TRBJ1-2; tentative D call: TRBD1 (6 bases). CDR3 size: 13 residues. Trimming left V 5 bases short and J 5 bases short, with 12 bases between. CDR1 MNHEY and CDR2 SVGAGI come from the germline V gene. For the CDR3, the DNA is TGTGCCAGCAGTCCAGGGGTATGGTATGGCTACACCTTC. Amino acids: CASSPGVWYGYTF.

The chain combines TRBV12-5 with TRBJ2-7; 9 nucleotides line up with TRBD1. The CDR3 is 15 amino acids. J gave up 5 bases and V 5 bases, and 10 bases lay outside the gene matches. The germline CDR1 and CDR2 sequences are LGHNT and FRNRAP. The CDR3 DNA is TGTGCTAGTGGTGAGACAGGACAGGGGAGGAACGAGCAGTACTTC. Translating it yields CASGETGQGRNEQYF.

This chain's CDR3 is CASSPGQGAATEAFF. As DNA, the CDR3 is TGTGCCAGCTCTCCAGGACAGGGGGCGGCCACTGAAGCTTTCTTT. V and J are TRBV18 and TRBJ1-1, with 11 positions matching TRBD1. In germline, CDR1 is KGHSH, CDR2 LQKENI. The CDR3 loop spans 15 amino acids. J was trimmed by 4 bases and V by 6 bases; bases with no gene match: 7. Full variable domain (missing parts from reference TRBV18 and TRBJ1-1): NAGVMQNPRHLVRRRGQEARLRCSPMKGHSHVYWYRQLPEEGLKFMVYLQKENIIDESGMPKERFSAEFPKEGPSILRIQQVVRGDSAAYFCASSPGQGAATEAFFGQGTRLTVV.

The V call is TRBV20-1, the J call TRBJ2-7, with 8 positions matching TRBD2. The V and J ends lost 3 bases and 3 bases, in that order; junction bases with no gene match: 7. The CDR3 covers 14 residues. The germline V gene encodes CDR1 DFQATT and CDR2 SNEGSKA (reference sequence). CDR3 region: CSASVTSDYYEQYF. CDR3 nucleotide sequence: TGCAGTGCTAGTGTGACTAGCGATTACTACGAGCAGTACTTC.

This sequence joins TRBV11-3 and TRBJ2-5, with no clear D. The length of the CDR3 is 12 residues. The V gene's germline CDR1 is SGHNT and CDR2 YENEEA. The ends were cut back, 0 bases at V and 5 bases at J, with 4 bases in the middle. The CDR3 DNA follows: TGTGCCAGCAGCTTAGATATGGAGACCCAGTACTTC. Translating gives CASSLDMETQYF.

The chain uses TRBV15 and TRBJ2-3; 9 bases are shared with TRBD2. Germline CDR1 is LNHNV and CDR2 is YYDKDF (reference sequence). Trimming at V came to 1 base and at J to 4 bases, leaving 6 bases not matched to a gene. The CDR3 has 16 amino acids. The CDR3 bases are TGTGCCACCAGCAGAGGTGGGACTAGCTGGGCAGATACGCAGTATTTT. Translating it yields CATSRGGTSWADTQYF.

This chain links TRBV27 with TRBJ1-2; D may be TRBD1 (5 bases). Trimming took off 2 bases at V and 4 bases at J, with 11 bases between the two ends. The CDR3 length is 14 residues. Germline values: CDR1 MNHEY, CDR2 SMNVEV (reference sequence). Written as DNA, the CDR3 is TGTGCCAGCAGTTTAATGGGGGGAAGCTATGGCTACACCTTC. It codes for CASSLMGGSYGYTF.

This clone was recorded once. This chain connects TRBV9 to TRBJ2-7; the D gene is possibly TRBD2 (6 bases). Trimming stripped 0 bases from V and 3 bases from J, with 13 bases between. CDR3 length: 15 amino acids. Germline CDR1 reads SGDLS; CDR2 reads YYNGEE. The CDR3 nucleotides are TGTGCCAGCAGCGTAGACCCGGGGGTCCACTACGAGCAGTACTTC. It yields the protein CASSVDPGVHYEQYF. The entire variable domain, with the rest obtained from reference TRBV9 and TRBJ2-7, is as follows: DSGVTQTPKHLITATGQRVTLRCSPRSGDLSVYWYQQSLDQGLQFLIQYYNGEERAKGNILERFSAQQFPDLHSELNLSSLELGDSALYFCASSVDPGVHYEQYFGPGTRLTVT.

The V call is TRBV7-9, the J call TRBJ1-2; D remains unclear. Trimming took off 5 bases at V and 1 base at J, with 14 bases between the two ends. The CDR3 is 15 amino acids. Per germline, CDR1 SEHNR and CDR2 FQNEAQ (reference sequence). The CDR3 sequence is CASSNPREFNYGYTF. The CDR3 DNA sequence: TGTGCCAGCAGCAACCCTCGGGAATTTAACTATGGCTACACCTTC.

This chain joins TRBV19 and TRBJ1-4, with TRBD1 identical over 7 bases. V dropped 1 base and J dropped 7; count of bases not matched to a gene: 12. Germline V CDR1 and CDR2: LNHDA, SQIVND (reference sequence). This CDR3 comprises 17 residues. The CDR3 protein is CASSIGWDRPLSEKLFF. The DNA of the CDR3 is TGTGCCAGTAGTATAGGGTGGGACAGACCACTCAGTGAAAAACTGTTTTTT.

The rearrangement links TRBV7-2 to TRBJ1-5; 9 bases fit TRBD1. Germline CDR1 is SGHTA and CDR2 is FQGNSA. CDR3 size: 17 residues. V shed 4 bases and J 3 bases; nucleotides not matched to a gene: 10. CDR3 DNA sequence: TGTGCCAGCAGCTCCCTCGGACAGGGGTTTATCAATCAGCCCCAGCATTTT. It codes for CASSSLGQGFINQPQHF.

This clone was counted a single time. V is TRBV7-3 and J is TRBJ1-3, with 9 positions matching TRBD1. V shed 2 bases and J 1 base; nucleotides not matched to a gene: 0. CDR3 size: 15 residues. Per germline, CDR1 SGHTA and CDR2 FQGTGA. CDR3 loop: CASSLGQGSGNTIYF. CDR3 nucleotides: TGTGCCAGCAGCTTAGGACAGGGGTCTGGAAACACCATATATTTT. Filled out from reference TRBV7-3 and TRBJ1-3, the complete variable domain reads GAGVSQTPSNKVTEKGKYVELRCDPISGHTALYWYRQSLGQGPEFLIYFQGTGAADDSGLPNDRFFAVRPEGSVSTLKIQRTERGDSAVYLCASSLGQGSGNTIYFGEGSWLTVV.

This clone was found a few times. V and J are TRBV14 and TRBJ1-2; D may be TRBD1 (5 bases). The V gene's germline CDR1 is SGHDN and CDR2 FVKESK. Trimming shortened V by 3 bases and J by 7 bases, and 12 bases separated the two germline ends. The CDR3 runs to 13 residues. The DNA for the CDR3 is TGTGCCAGCAGCCATGGAGGGGTTGTTGGCTACACCTTC. Translation gives CASSHGGVVGYTF.

This chain connects TRBV12-3 or TRBV12-4 to TRBJ1-4, with D perhaps matching TRBD1 (6 bases). The CDR3 contains 13 residues. The ends were cut back, 5 bases at V and 8 bases at J, with 12 bases in the middle. The CDR3 DNA reads TGTGCCAGCAGTACACAGGGTAAAGAAAAACTGTTTTTT. It encodes CASSTQGKEKLFF.

V gene TRBV20-1 combines with J gene TRBJ2-7; D might be TRBD2 (7 bases). This CDR3 has 15 amino acids. V was trimmed by 3 bases and J by 4 bases, leaving 19 bases between them. Germline V gene lookup returns CDR1 DFQATT and CDR2 SNEGSKA (reference sequence). In DNA form, the CDR3 reads TGCAGTGCTAGTTCTGGGGGGGGCAGACAATACGAGCAGTACTTC. Translating gives CSASSGGGRQYEQYF.

This clone was recorded only once. This CDR3 is CASSLPTSIVNEQFF. The CDR3 DNA sequence: TGTGCCAGCAGCCTCCCGACTAGCATTGTTAATGAGCAGTTCTTC. V usage is TRBV11-2 and J usage is TRBJ2-1, with 7 positions matching TRBD2. Germline-derived CDR1 and CDR2 are SGHAT and FQNNGV. The junction had 11 bases not matched to a gene; V was cut back by 5 bases and J by 7 bases. This CDR3 spans 15 amino acids.